The present TCR beta chain was sequenced within a study of CD8 T cells in ankylosing spondylitis. The CDR3 extends over 15 amino acids. Germline V gene lookup returns CDR1 SNHLY and CDR2 FYNNEI. Trimming removed 7 bases from V and 8 bases from J; junction bases left unmatched: 13. This clonotype came up a few times. Its antigen is undetermined. Quantitative 5'-RACE was performed with molecular barcodes, and it yielded the TCR beta libraries. Using its own MiXCR run on the 5' RACE reads, TCRdb lists one record per CDR3 protein. The repertoire consists of 25,000 to 40,000 distinct CDR3 sequences, with around 6.7% occurring once and the leading ten covering more than 9%. Regarding the study as a whole: Earlier authors reported some of these motif variants in reactive arthritis synovial fluid and blood. Seemingly characteristic of ankylosing spondylitis blood was a TCR beta motif consisting of eight highly homologous variants. Reportedly, significant enrichment of disease-linked clones occurred in matched ankylosing spondylitis synovial fluid.

The sequenced material came from blood, either unsorted or a sorted T cell fraction (not recorded which). V usage is TRBV2 and J usage is TRBJ1-5; TRBD1 matches 8 bases. This clonotype was obtained from a male donor with ankylosing spondylitis or in good health (not recorded which). This CDR3 reads CASTNNRGNMEPQHF. The CDR3 region has the DNA TGTGCCAGCACCAATAACAGGGGGAACATGGAGCCCCAGCATTTT.